This T cell receptor (beta chain) comes out of a study of shared clonotypes between healthy human individuals. Findings and limits, study-wide: Clonotypes that were shared across a few donors made up approximately 5.1% of naive CD4 clonotypes.

The naive CD8 subset, CD45RO-negative cells positively selected for CCR7, excluded terminally differentiated effector memory CD45RA+ cells. Every contributor of samples was a Caucasian grown-up residing in Nashville, Tennessee. Repertoires were generated with immunoSEQ multiplex PCR, while TCRdb's copy carries only in-frame clones and drops some. The data hold hundreds of thousands of clones, with about 92% observed a single time. Remarks on this clone: Antigen: not known.

The sample consisted of naive CD8+ T cells sorted from blood. This sequence originates from a young man in good health.

The CDR3 DNA is TGCGCCAGCAGCCAAGATAGGGGGCTGTCTGGCTACACCTTC. It is translated as CASSQDRGLSGYTF. J is TRBJ1-2 and V is TRBV4-3, with 7 bases lining up with TRBD1. The CDR3 is 14 residues long. Trimming removed 0 bases from V and 7 bases from J; junction bases left unmatched: 5. Per the germline V gene, CDR1 is LGHNA and CDR2 is YSLEER.